The present T cell receptor (beta chain) was sequenced within a study of shared clonotypes between healthy human individuals. Study-wide findings and caveats: The diversity represented, both genetic and in exposure history, was limited by few donors.

With 6 bases removed from V and 0 bases from J, the gap between germline ends came to 15 bases. This CDR3 is built from 15 residues. Germline CDR1 and CDR2: MDHEN and SYDVKM. Details on this clone: Its antigen is still unknown.

Data came from immunoSEQ multiplex PCR; TCRdb stores just in-frame clones and leaves some out. The sample lists 2 million to 3 million clones; approximately 92% were seen once. Source material: naive CD4+ T cells sorted from blood. As to subset: CD45RA+ positively selected. This sequence joins TRBV28 and TRBJ2-7; D might be TRBD1 (6 bases). This sequence was found in a man aged 18 to 29 in good health. CDR3 residues: CASSSPGTPSYEQYF. CDR3 sequence (DNA): TGTGCCAGCAGCTCTCCCGGGACACCCTCCTACGAGCAGTACTTC. Full variable domain (rest looked up from reference TRBV28 and TRBJ2-7): DVKVTQSSRYLVKRTGEKVFLECVQDMDHENMFWYRQDPGLGLRLIYFSYDVKMKEKGDIPEGYSVSREKKERFSLILESASTNQTSMYLCASSSPGTPSYEQYFGPGTRLTVT.